The clone carrying this T cell receptor (beta chain) has a handful of counts. The antigen is not known. The CDR3 extends over 15 amino acids. V dropped 3 bases and J dropped 3; count of bases not matched to a gene: 6. Per germline, CDR1 SGDLS and CDR2 YYNGEE. This sample is drawn from a study of T cells after yellow fever vaccination. Study-level background: Libraries from low-cell-number fractions were prepared with the SMART-Seq v4 Ultra Low Input RNA kit.

Study outcomes and limitations: CD4 and CD8 compartments shared a small share of clonotypes, likely from convergent recombination. Reappearance after the booster was observed for most primary-vaccination clones (96% CD4, just over 85% CD8).

TCR cDNA was made by 5'RACE template switching, adding a universal primer site and UMIs. TCRdb itself ran the 5' RACE reads through MiXCR, one entry per CDR3 protein. Among hundreds of thousands of distinct CDR3 sequences listed, 8.7% were seen once. The clonotype comes from a man aged 18 to 35 who received the YFV17D yellow fever vaccine. The material was PBMCs, obtained on the day of the first yellow fever vaccination. The chain combines TRBV9 with TRBJ2-3; 8 nucleotides line up with TRBD1. The CDR3 here is CASSGTGGWTDTQYF. The CDR3 coding sequence is TGTGCCAGCAGCGGAACAGGGGGATGGACAGATACGCAGTATTTT.